One sample yielded the 32 T cell receptor beta chains listed below, sequenced in a study of early T cells in non-severe SARS-CoV-2 infection. TCRdb analysed the 5' RACE reads with MiXCR anew, one entry per CDR3 protein. The table shows 80,000 to 100,000 distinct CDR3 sequences, with 11% occurring only once. The sample here was whole blood, taken at baseline. These receptors all stem from an adult who was a healthcare worker with PCR-confirmed SARS-CoV-2 infection or an uninfected control (not recorded which).

This clonotype was seen more than once but under ten times. V gene TRBV18 combines with J gene TRBJ2-1; possibly TRBD2 for D (5 bases). The germline gives CDR1 KGHSH, CDR2 LQKENI. The CDR3 has 14 amino acids. Between the trimmed V and J ends, which lost 0 bases and 6 bases, there was a span of 9 bases. The CDR3 bases are TGTGCCAGCTCACCACCGTTCGGGGTCAATGAGCAGTTCTTC. Translating it yields CASSPPFGVNEQFF.

This clonotype was observed a handful of times. CDR3 sequence (DNA): TGTGCCAGCAGCTTTAGCGGGGGGGCTGGCGAGCAGTACTTC. Its translation: CASSFSGGAGEQYF. The V and J genes are TRBV5-8 and TRBJ2-7, with TRBD2 identical over 11 bases. CDR1 and CDR2 (germline): SGHTS, YDEGEE. The CDR3 loop spans 14 amino acids. The V and J ends lost 2 bases and 6 bases, in that order; junction bases with no gene match: 4. Full variable domain (remainder filled in from reference TRBV5-8 and TRBJ2-7): EAGVTQSPTHLIKTRGQQATLRCSPISGHTSVYWYQQALGLGLQFLLWYDEGEERNRGNFPPRFSGRQFPNYSSELNVNALELEDSALYLCASSFSGGAGEQYFGPGTRLTVT.

The chain uses TRBV19 and TRBJ1-1; 7 bases match TRBD1. Trimming removed 4 bases from V and 11 bases from J; junction bases left unmatched: 7. This CDR3 is 12 amino acids long. The germline V gene has CDR1 LNHDA and CDR2 SQIVND (reference sequence). The DNA for the CDR3 is TGTGCCAGTAGTACGACAGGGCCGGCGGCTTTCTTT. Translated, it gives CASSTTGPAAFF.

This clonotype was detected a few times. The chain employs TRBV7-2 and TRBJ2-3; tentatively, D is TRBD1 or TRBD2 (5 bases each). This CDR3 has 13 residues. Trimming left V 5 bases short and J 8 bases short, with 14 bases between. Germline V gene data show CDR1 as SGHTA and CDR2 as FQGNSA. CDR3 DNA sequence: TGTGCCAGCAGCCCCCGGGGCAGAGGTACGCAGTATTTT. This codes for CASSPRGRGTQYF.

This clonotype appeared a few times. The V call is TRBV27, the J call TRBJ2-2; D uncertain. Germline lookup yields CDR1 MNHEY and CDR2 SMNVEV (reference sequence). The germline V and J ends were trimmed by 2 bases and 0 bases, with 7 bases remaining between them. The CDR3 length is 15 residues. The CDR3 reads CASSLGSANTGELFF. The CDR3, as DNA: TGTGCCAGCAGTTTAGGATCAGCGAACACCGGGGAGCTGTTTTTT.

The CDR3 DNA follows: TGTGCCAGTCGAACAACCGGGGCCAACGTCCTGACTTTC. Its protein product is CASRTTGANVLTF. This chain joins TRBV19 and TRBJ2-6, with D hard to call. This CDR3 comprises 13 residues. V was shortened by 8 bases and J by 4 bases, with 9 bases between the two germline ends. The V gene's germline CDR1 is LNHDA and CDR2 SQIVND (reference sequence). The whole variable domain, remainder taken from reference TRBV19 and TRBJ2-6, is DGGITQSPKYLFRKEGQNVTLSCEQNLNHDAMYWYRQDPGQGLRLIYYSQIVNDFQKGDIAEGYSVSREKKESFPLTVTSAQKNPTAFYLCASRTTGANVLTFGAGSRLTVL.

The table lists this clonotype with a few counts. The chain joins TRBV29-1 to TRBJ2-7; the D gene is possibly TRBD1 (6 bases). The CDR3 loop spans 13 amino acids. Germline CDR1 reads SQVTM; CDR2 reads ANQGSEA. The V gene lost 4 bases and the J gene lost 2 bases, with 12 bases spanning the gap. The CDR3 loop reads CSVAGTLAYEQYF. CDR3 coding DNA: TGCAGCGTTGCCGGGACACTCGCCTACGAGCAGTACTTC.

The chain carries TRBV18 and TRBJ2-3, with TRBD2 matching 9 bases. V gave up 3 bases and J gave up 4 bases; unmatched junction bases: 8. The CDR3 runs 16 residues. The V gene's germline CDR1 is KGHSH and CDR2 LQKENI. The CDR3: CASSPAGGPLADTQYF. As DNA, the CDR3 is TGTGCCAGCTCACCGGCGGGGGGGCCCCTGGCAGATACGCAGTATTTT.

In this sample, this clonotype turned up a few times. The chain has TRBV24-1 and TRBJ2-2; a weak D match, TRBD2 (6 bases). Germline V gene data show CDR1 as KGHDR and CDR2 as SFDVKD. The CDR3 has 14 amino acids. The V end lost 11 bases, the J end lost 5 bases, and 17 bases lay between the germline ends. CDR3 amino acids: CANPGTYSTGELFF. The CDR3 nucleotides read TGTGCCAACCCCGGGACTTACTCGACCGGGGAGCTGTTTTTT.

This clonotype was observed at least ten times. The chain is built from TRBV20-1 and TRBJ2-7, with D possibly matching TRBD2 (6 bases). Per the germline V gene, CDR1 is DFQATT and CDR2 is SNEGSKA (reference sequence). Trimming pared 3 bases from V and 2 bases from J, leaving 11 bases between. The CDR3 runs 13 residues. The CDR3 nucleotides are TGCAGTGCTAGGGGGAGGCACCCCTACGAGCAGTACTTC. Protein: CSARGRHPYEQYF.

This chain connects TRBV15 to TRBJ2-7; no definite D call. CDR1 is LNHNV, CDR2 YYDKDF, per germline (reference sequence). V lost 0 bases to trimming and J lost 2 bases, with 8 bases between them. This CDR3 is 14 amino acids long. The CDR3 DNA sequence: TGTGCCACCAGCAGAGATTTAGGTCCCTACGAGCAGTACTTC. This codes for CATSRDLGPYEQYF. Together with reference TRBV15 and TRBJ2-7, the CDR3 gives the full variable domain: DAMVIQNPRYQVTQFGKPVTLSCSQTLNHNVMYWYQQKSSQAPKLLFHYYDKDFNNEADTPDNFQSRRPNTSFCFLDIRSPGLGDTAMYLCATSRDLGPYEQYFGPGTRLTVT.

The table lists this clonotype with many counts. The chain combines TRBV20-1 with TRBJ2-7; D may be TRBD2 (6 bases). This CDR3 region has 16 residues. From germline, CDR1 is DFQATT and CDR2 SNEGSKA (reference sequence). The V gene lost 0 bases and the J gene lost 1 base, with 16 bases spanning the gap. This chain's CDR3 is CSARDSGAGRSYEQYF. In DNA, the CDR3 is TGCAGTGCTAGAGATTCCGGGGCAGGGAGGTCCTACGAGCAGTACTTC.

This clonotype was seen a handful of times. The rearrangement uses TRBV11-2 and TRBJ2-2; the match to TRBD1 covers 9 bases. CDR1 is SGHAT, CDR2 FQNNGV, per germline. V was clipped by 1 base and J by 14 bases; unmatched bases: 2. This CDR3 is 12 amino acids long. The CDR3 is CASSLGDRVLFF. As DNA, the CDR3 is TGTGCCAGCAGCTTAGGGGACAGGGTTCTGTTTTTT. The whole variable domain, filled in from reference TRBV11-2 and TRBJ2-2, reads EAGVAQSPRYKIIEKRQSVAFWCNPISGHATLYWYQQILGQGPKLLIQFQNNGVVDDSQLPKDRFSAERLKGVDSTLKIQPAKLEDSAVYLCASSLGDRVLFFGEGSRLTVL.

For this clonotype: This may arise from a read error, as a much more abundant clone is one base away. The rearrangement joins TRBV14 to TRBJ2-2; D unclear. The CDR3 sequence is 14 residues long. CDR1 and CDR2 (germline): SGHDN, FVKESK. CDR3 protein: CVSSRTRNTGELFF. CDR3 bases: TGTGTCAGCAGCCGGACCCGAAACACCGGGGAGCTGTTTTTT.

This clonotype turned up a few times. CDR3 sequence: CATSEGVEQFF. In DNA form, the CDR3 reads TGTGCCACCAGTGAGGGGGTTGAGCAGTTCTTC. The chain couples TRBV24-1 to TRBJ2-1; tentatively, D is TRBD1 or TRBD2 (5 bases each). Trimming took 4 bases from V and 9 from J, leaving 6 bases between them. Germline values: CDR1 KGHDR, CDR2 SFDVKD. This CDR3 region has 11 residues.

This clonotype was counted at least ten times. V is TRBV6-2 or TRBV6-3 and J is TRBJ2-1, with D uncertain. This CDR3 spans 12 amino acids. From germline, CDR1 is MNHEY and CDR2 SVGEGT. The V and J ends lost 7 bases and 11 bases respectively, with 15 bases between them. CDR3 in DNA: TGTGCCAGCAAAGATTCTATTCGGAAGCAGTTCTTC. The encoded protein is CASKDSIRKQFF.

This clonotype was seen at least ten times. V and J are TRBV3-1 and TRBJ1-1; D is unclear. There are 12 residues in the CDR3. Looked up from germline, CDR1 is LGHDT and CDR2 is YNNKEL (reference sequence). Trimming pared 1 base from V and 4 bases from J, leaving 4 bases between. DNA for the CDR3: TGTGCCAGCAGCCAAGCGAGCACTGAAGCTTTCTTT. This gives the protein CASSQASTEAFF.

V and J are TRBV18 and TRBJ2-5, with 10 bases that match TRBD1. Germline lookup yields CDR1 KGHSH and CDR2 LQKENI. J gave up 4 bases and V 4 bases, and 0 bases lay outside the gene matches. The CDR3 covers 13 residues. The CDR3 region is CASSRTGGETQYF. DNA of the CDR3: TGTGCCAGCTCACGGACAGGGGGAGAGACCCAGTACTTC.

This clonotype has a handful of counts. The CDR3 protein is CSVADKGEKLFF. The CDR3 coding sequence is TGCAGCGTTGCGGACAAGGGGGAAAAACTGTTTTTT. The chain combines TRBV29-1 with TRBJ1-4; D may be TRBD1 (5 bases). CDR1 is SQVTM and CDR2 is ANQGSEA in the germline V gene. With 4 bases removed from V and 8 bases from J, the gap between germline ends came to 11 bases. CDR3 length: 12 amino acids.

The rearrangement joins TRBV5-1 to TRBJ2-3; 8 bases are a match to TRBD2. J was trimmed by 0 bases and V by 3 bases; bases with no gene match: 12. The CDR3 has 18 amino acids. From germline, CDR1 is SGHRS and CDR2 YFSETQ. The CDR3 spells CASSSRLAHLVSTDTQYF. The CDR3 coding sequence is TGCGCCAGCAGCTCCCGACTAGCGCACCTTGTCAGCACAGATACGCAGTATTTT.

There are many counts of this clonotype. This chain uses TRBV7-6 with TRBJ1-1; tentatively, D is TRBD1 (6 bases). Germline CDR1 SGHVS, CDR2 FNYEAQ. This CDR3 comprises 19 residues. Deletions cut 1 base from V and 0 bases from J, with 21 bases between. CDR3 in DNA: TGTGCCAGCAGCTTAGAGTCATATTCAACAGGGTGGGTGAACACTGAAGCTTTCTTT. Its translation is CASSLESYSTGWVNTEAFF.

This clonotype has more than one count but fewer than ten. This rearrangement joins TRBV4-2 to TRBJ2-1, with D uncertain. Germline CDR1 and CDR2: LGHNA and YNFKEQ. The CDR3 is 16 residues long. V dropped 4 bases and J dropped 4 bases, with 17 bases sitting between them. CDR3 sequence: CASSPGGGTTYNEQFF. The CDR3 nucleotides are TGTGCCAGCAGCCCTGGCGGCGGAACGACGTACAATGAGCAGTTCTTC.

V gene TRBV2 combines with J gene TRBJ2-1; possible D gene TRBD1, 6 bases. Germline V gene sequence: CDR1 SNHLY, CDR2 FYNNEI. The CDR3 is made up of 13 amino acids. The V and J ends lost 7 bases and 6 bases respectively, with 13 bases between them. The CDR3 nucleotides are TGTGCCAGCAAGGCAGGGGTGGGCAATGAGCAGTTCTTC. This encodes CASKAGVGNEQFF.

The rearrangement links TRBV20-1 to TRBJ2-3; perhaps TRBD2 as D (6 bases). Trimming cost V 2 bases and J 2 bases, with 14 bases left between them. The germline gives CDR1 DFQATT, CDR2 SNEGSKA (reference sequence). This CDR3 is built from 15 residues. The CDR3 region is CSARPPSAYTDTQYF. CDR3 nucleotides: TGCAGTGCTAGACCTCCTAGCGCCTACACAGATACGCAGTATTTT.

This clonotype was picked up many times. This chain joins TRBV6-1 and TRBJ2-3, with D uncertain. The CDR3 is made up of 14 amino acids. V lost 0 bases, J lost 5 bases, and 9 bases lay in between. CDR1 and CDR2 from the germline V gene are MNHNS and SASEGT. The CDR3 loop reads CASSEALWVDTQYF. CDR3 nucleotide sequence: TGTGCCAGCAGTGAAGCCCTGTGGGTAGATACGCAGTATTTT.

The sample holds a few counts of this clonotype. The chain links TRBV6-1 to TRBJ2-2; D call uncertain. CDR1 MNHNS and CDR2 SASEGT come from the germline V gene. This CDR3 has 15 amino acids. Trimming removed 5 bases at V and 5 bases at J, with 15 bases between. The CDR3 region has the DNA TGTGCCAGCAGTACCCGGGCCCTGGAGACCGGGGAGCTGTTTTTT. Translation: CASSTRALETGELFF.

This clonotype was observed a few times. The CDR3 sequence is CASSLETGGYRNEQFF. CDR3 sequence (DNA): TGTGCCAGCAGCTTGGAAACGGGAGGGTATAGGAATGAGCAGTTCTTC. The chain combines TRBV5-5 with TRBJ2-1; TRBD2 matches 8 bases. The germline CDR1 and CDR2 sequences are SGHKS and YYEKEE (reference sequence). The CDR3 is 16 amino acids. With V trimmed by 0 bases and J by 7 bases, 9 bases remained unmatched.

The rearrangement links TRBV11-2 to TRBJ1-4; D remains ambiguous. The germline V gene encodes CDR1 SGHAT and CDR2 FQNNGV. CDR3 length: 13 amino acids. Trimming shortened V by 5 bases and J by 12 bases, and 16 bases separated the two germline ends. CDR3 sequence (DNA): TGTGCCAGCAGCCGTGGCACGGCATATGAACTGTTTTTT. Protein sequence: CASSRGTAYELFF.

This clonotype was detected a few times. This rearrangement joins TRBV18 to TRBJ1-2, with D perhaps TRBD1 (5 bases). CDR1 KGHSH and CDR2 LQKENI come from the germline V gene. Trimming removed 2 bases at V and 6 bases at J, with 13 bases between. The CDR3 sequence is 14 residues long. The chain's CDR3 is CASSPFGRANGYTF. As DNA, the CDR3 is TGTGCCAGCTCACCATTCGGCAGGGCCAATGGCTACACCTTC.

This clonotype was observed many times. The chain joins TRBV18 to TRBJ2-4; D gene uncertain. The CDR3 has 15 amino acids. V lost 0 bases to trimming and J lost 2 bases, with 8 bases between them. Germline values: CDR1 KGHSH, CDR2 LQKENI. CDR3 loop: CASSPPRSSKNIQYF. The CDR3 nucleotides read TGTGCCAGCTCACCACCCCGGAGTTCCAAAAACATTCAGTACTTC.

CDR3 residues: CASSYRDRGTGNTIYF. CDR3 DNA: TGTGCCAGCAGCTACAGGGACAGGGGAACTGGAAACACCATATATTTT. V and J are TRBV7-9 and TRBJ1-3; 10 nucleotides line up with TRBD1. Per germline, CDR1 SEHNR and CDR2 FQNEAQ (reference sequence). CDR3 size: 16 residues. Unmatched junction bases numbered 5, after V lost 4 bases and J lost 2 bases.

This clonotype occurred a few times. The V and J genes are TRBV20-1 and TRBJ2-3; 13 nucleotides align to TRBD2. The ends lost 2 bases at V and 4 bases at J; junction bases unmatched: 15. The germline gives CDR1 DFQATT, CDR2 SNEGSKA (reference sequence). This CDR3 has 19 amino acids. In DNA form, the CDR3 reads TGCAGTGCTAGAACGCGGGAACTAGCGGGAGGGCCTGTGGCAGATACGCAGTATTTT. Its protein is CSARTRELAGGPVADTQYF.